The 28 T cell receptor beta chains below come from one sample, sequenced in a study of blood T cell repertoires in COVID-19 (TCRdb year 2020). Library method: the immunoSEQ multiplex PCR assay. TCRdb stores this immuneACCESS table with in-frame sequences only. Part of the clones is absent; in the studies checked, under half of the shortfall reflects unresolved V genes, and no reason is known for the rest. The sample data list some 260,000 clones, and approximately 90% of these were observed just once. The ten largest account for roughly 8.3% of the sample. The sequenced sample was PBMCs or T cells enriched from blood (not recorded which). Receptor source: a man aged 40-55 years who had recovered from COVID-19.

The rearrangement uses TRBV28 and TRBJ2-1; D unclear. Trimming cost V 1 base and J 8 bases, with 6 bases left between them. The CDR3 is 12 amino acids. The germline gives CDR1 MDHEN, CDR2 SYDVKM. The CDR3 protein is CASSLFIDEQFF. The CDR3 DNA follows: TGTGCCAGCAGTTTATTCATTGATGAGCAGTTCTTC.

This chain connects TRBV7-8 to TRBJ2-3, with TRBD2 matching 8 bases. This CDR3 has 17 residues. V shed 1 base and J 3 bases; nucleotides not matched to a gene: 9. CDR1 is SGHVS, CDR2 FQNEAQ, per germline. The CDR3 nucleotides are TGTGCCAGCAGCTTAGTCGTAACTAGCGGAGGGACAGATACGCAGTATTTT. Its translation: CASSLVVTSGGTDTQYF.

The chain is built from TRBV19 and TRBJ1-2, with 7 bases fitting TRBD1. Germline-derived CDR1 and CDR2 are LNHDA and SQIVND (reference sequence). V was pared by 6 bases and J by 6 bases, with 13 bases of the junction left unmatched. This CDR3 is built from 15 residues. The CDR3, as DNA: TGTGCCAGTAGGAAATTCGACAGGGAACCCCATGGCTACACCTTC. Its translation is CASRKFDREPHGYTF.

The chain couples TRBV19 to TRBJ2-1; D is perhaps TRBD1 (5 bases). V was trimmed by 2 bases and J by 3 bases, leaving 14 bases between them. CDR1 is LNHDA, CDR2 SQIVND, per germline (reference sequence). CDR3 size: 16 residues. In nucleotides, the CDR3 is TGTGCCAGTAGTATAAAAACAGGATCCATCTACAATGAGCAGTTCTTC. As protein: CASSIKTGSIYNEQFF. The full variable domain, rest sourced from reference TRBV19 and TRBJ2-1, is DGGITQSPKYLFRKEGQNVTLSCEQNLNHDAMYWYRQDPGQGLRLIYYSQIVNDFQKGDIAEGYSVSREKKESFPLTVTSAQKNPTAFYLCASSIKTGSIYNEQFFGPGTRLTVL.

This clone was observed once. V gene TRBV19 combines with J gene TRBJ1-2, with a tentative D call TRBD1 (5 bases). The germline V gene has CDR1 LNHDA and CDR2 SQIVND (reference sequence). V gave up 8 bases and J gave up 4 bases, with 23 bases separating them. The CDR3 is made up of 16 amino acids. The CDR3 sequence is CASSLNDRHQVYGYTF. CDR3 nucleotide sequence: TGTGCCAGTTCCCTGAACGACAGACATCAAGTCTATGGCTACACCTTC.

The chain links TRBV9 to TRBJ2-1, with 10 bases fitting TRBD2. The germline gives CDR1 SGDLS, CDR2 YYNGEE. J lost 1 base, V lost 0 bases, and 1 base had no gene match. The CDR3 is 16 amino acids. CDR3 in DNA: TGTGCCAGCAGCGTAGGGACTAGCGGTTCCTACAATGAGCAGTTCTTC. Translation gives CASSVGTSGSYNEQFF.

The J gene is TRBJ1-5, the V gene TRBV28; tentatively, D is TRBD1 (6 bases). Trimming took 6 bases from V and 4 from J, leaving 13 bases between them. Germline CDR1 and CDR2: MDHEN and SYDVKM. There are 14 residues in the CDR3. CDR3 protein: CASRLSGTNQPQHF. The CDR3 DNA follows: TGTGCCAGCAGACTATCCGGGACAAATCAGCCCCAGCATTTT. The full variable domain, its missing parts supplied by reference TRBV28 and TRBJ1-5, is DVKVTQSSRYLVKRTGEKVFLECVQDMDHENMFWYRQDPGLGLRLIYFSYDVKMKEKGDIPEGYSVSREKKERFSLILESASTNQTSMYLCASRLSGTNQPQHFGDGTRLSIL.

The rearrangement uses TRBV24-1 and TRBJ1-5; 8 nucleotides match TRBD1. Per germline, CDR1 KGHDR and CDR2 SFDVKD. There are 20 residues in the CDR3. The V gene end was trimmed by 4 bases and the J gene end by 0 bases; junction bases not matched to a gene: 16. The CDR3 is CATSDPGGQVTNYSNQPQHF. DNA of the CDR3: TGTGCCACCAGTGACCCCGGGGGACAGGTAACAAATTATAGCAATCAGCCCCAGCATTTT.

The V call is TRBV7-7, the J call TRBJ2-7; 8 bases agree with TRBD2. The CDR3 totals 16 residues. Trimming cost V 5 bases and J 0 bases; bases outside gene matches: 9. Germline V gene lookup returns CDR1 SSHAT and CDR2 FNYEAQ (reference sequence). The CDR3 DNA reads TGTGCCAGCAGCCCCGGGGGGGGCGGGTCCTCCTACGAGCAGTACTTC. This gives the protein CASSPGGGGSSYEQYF.

The CDR3 DNA reads TGTGCCAGCACCCAAACAGGGCTCCGTGGCTACACCTTC. Encoded protein: CASTQTGLRGYTF. V is TRBV7-9 and J is TRBJ1-2; D is possibly TRBD1 (6 bases). CDR1 is SEHNR, CDR2 FQNEAQ, per germline (reference sequence). V dropped 7 bases and J dropped 7 bases, with 16 bases sitting between them. The CDR3 contains 13 residues.

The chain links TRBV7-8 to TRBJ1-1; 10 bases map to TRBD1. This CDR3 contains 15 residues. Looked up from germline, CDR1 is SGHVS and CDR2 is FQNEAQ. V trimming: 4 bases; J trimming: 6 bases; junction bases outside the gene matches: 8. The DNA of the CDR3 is TGTGCCAGCAGCTCGCGACAGGGGGCGAATTCTGAAGCTTTCTTT. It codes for CASSSRQGANSEAFF.

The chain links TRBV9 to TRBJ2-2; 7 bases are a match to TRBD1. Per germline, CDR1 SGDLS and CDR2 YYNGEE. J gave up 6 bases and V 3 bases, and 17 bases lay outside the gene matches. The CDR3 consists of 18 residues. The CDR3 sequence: CASSAAALDRVRAGELFF. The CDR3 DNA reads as TGTGCCAGCAGCGCAGCGGCCCTTGACAGGGTGAGGGCCGGGGAGCTGTTTTTT.

The CDR3 reads CASSLWDRDNQPQHF. The CDR3 bases are TGTGCCAGCAGTTTATGGGACAGGGATAATCAGCCCCAGCATTTT. This chain joins TRBV28 and TRBJ1-5, with 8 nucleotides matching TRBD1. The V segment lost 0 bases and the J segment 4 bases; nucleotides outside the gene matches: 2. This CDR3 region has 15 residues. Per germline, CDR1 MDHEN and CDR2 SYDVKM.

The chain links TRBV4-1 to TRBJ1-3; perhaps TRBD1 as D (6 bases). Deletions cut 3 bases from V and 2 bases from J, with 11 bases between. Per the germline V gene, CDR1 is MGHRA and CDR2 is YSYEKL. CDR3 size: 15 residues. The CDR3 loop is CASSQDRSTGNTIYF. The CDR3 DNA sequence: TGCGCCAGCAGCCAGGACAGATCAACTGGAAACACCATATATTTT.

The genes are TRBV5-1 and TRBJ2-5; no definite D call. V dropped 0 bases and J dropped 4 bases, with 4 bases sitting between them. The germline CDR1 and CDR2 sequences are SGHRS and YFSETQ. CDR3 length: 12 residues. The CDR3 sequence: CASSLALETQYF. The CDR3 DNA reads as TGCGCCAGCAGCTTGGCACTAGAGACCCAGTACTTC.

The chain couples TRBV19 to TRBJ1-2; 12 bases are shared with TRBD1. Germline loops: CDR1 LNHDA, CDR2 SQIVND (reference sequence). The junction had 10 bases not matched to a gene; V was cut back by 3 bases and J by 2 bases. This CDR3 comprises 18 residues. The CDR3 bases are TGTGCCAGTAGTATGCTAGCCGGGACAGGGGGCGCAAACTATGGCTACACCTTC. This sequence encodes CASSMLAGTGGANYGYTF.

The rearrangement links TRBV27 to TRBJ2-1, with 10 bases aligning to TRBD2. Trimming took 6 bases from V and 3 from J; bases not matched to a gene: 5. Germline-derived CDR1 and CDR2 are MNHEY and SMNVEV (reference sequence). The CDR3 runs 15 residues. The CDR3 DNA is TGTGCCAGCAGCAGAGGACTAGCGGACTACAATGAGCAGTTCTTC. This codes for CASSRGLADYNEQFF.

The CDR3 protein is CASSLTPNRAGGTDTQYF. The CDR3 DNA sequence: TGTGCCAGCAGCCTCACACCAAACCGAGCGGGAGGCACAGATACGCAGTATTTT. J is TRBJ2-3 and V is TRBV3-1 (or the pseudogene TRBV3-2), with TRBD2 matching over 8 bases. The CDR3 runs to 18 residues. In germline, CDR1 is LGHDT, CDR2 YNNKEL (reference sequence). The V and J ends lost 4 bases and 1 base, in that order; junction bases with no gene match: 13.

CDR3 residues: CASSSGRTGRNEQFF. In DNA form, the CDR3 reads TGTGCCAGCTCATCTGGTAGGACAGGGAGGAATGAGCAGTTCTTC. The gene calls are TRBV18 and TRBJ2-1; 8 bases match TRBD1. Germline V gene sequence: CDR1 KGHSH, CDR2 LQKENI. The V gene end was trimmed by 5 bases and the J gene end by 7 bases; junction bases not matched to a gene: 10. The CDR3 is made up of 15 amino acids.

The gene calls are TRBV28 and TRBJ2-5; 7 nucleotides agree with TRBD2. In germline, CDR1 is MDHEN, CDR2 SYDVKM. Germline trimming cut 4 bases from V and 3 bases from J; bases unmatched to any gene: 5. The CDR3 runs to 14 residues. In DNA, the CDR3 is TGTGCCAGCAGTTCGGCCGGGACTAAAGAGACCCAGTACTTC. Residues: CASSSAGTKETQYF.

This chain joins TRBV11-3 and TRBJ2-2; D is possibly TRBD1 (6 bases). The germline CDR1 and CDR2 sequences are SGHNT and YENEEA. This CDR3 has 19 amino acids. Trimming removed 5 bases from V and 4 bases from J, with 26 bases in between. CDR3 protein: CASSPGADIRESGTGELFF. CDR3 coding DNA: TGTGCCAGCAGCCCAGGGGCGGATATTCGAGAATCGGGCACCGGGGAGCTGTTTTTT.

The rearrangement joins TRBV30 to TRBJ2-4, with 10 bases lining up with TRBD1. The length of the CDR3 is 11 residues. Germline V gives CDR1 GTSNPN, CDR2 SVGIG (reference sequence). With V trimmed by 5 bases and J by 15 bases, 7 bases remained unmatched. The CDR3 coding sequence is TGTGCCTGGGGACCGGGACAGGGGTTGTACTTC. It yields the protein CAWGPGQGLYF.

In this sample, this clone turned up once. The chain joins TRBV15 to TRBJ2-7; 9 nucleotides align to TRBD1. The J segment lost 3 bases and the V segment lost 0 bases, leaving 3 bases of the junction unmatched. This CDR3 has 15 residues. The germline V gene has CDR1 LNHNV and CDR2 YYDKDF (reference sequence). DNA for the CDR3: TGTGCCACCAGCAGAGAGGGGACAGGGCTCTACGAGCAGTACTTC. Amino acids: CATSREGTGLYEQYF.

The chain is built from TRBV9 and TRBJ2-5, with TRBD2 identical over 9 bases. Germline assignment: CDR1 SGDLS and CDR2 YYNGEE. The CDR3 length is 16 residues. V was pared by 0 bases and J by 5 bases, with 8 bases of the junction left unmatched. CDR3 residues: CASSVGRLAGPETQYF. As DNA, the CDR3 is TGTGCCAGCAGCGTAGGGAGGCTAGCGGGGCCGGAGACCCAGTACTTC. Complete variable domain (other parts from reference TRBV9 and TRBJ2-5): DSGVTQTPKHLITATGQRVTLRCSPRSGDLSVYWYQQSLDQGLQFLIQYYNGEERAKGNILERFSAQQFPDLHSELNLSSLELGDSALYFCASSVGRLAGPETQYFGPGTRLLVL.

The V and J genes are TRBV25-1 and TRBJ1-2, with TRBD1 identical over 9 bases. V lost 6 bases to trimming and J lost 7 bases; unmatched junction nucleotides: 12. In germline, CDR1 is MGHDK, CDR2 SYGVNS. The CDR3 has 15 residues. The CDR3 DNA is TGTGCCAGCAGGGACGAGGGACAGGGAAGAGTTGGCTACACCTTC. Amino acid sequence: CASRDEGQGRVGYTF.

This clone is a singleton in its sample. CDR3 bases: TGCGCCAGCAGCTTGAGCGCAGGGGGCTACAATGAGCAGTTCTTC. Translating gives CASSLSAGGYNEQFF. The chain links TRBV5-1 to TRBJ2-1, with 7 positions matching TRBD1. V shed 1 base, J shed 3 bases, and the junction held 4 bases outside the gene matches. The CDR3 contains 15 residues. Germline V gene data show CDR1 as SGHRS and CDR2 as YFSETQ.

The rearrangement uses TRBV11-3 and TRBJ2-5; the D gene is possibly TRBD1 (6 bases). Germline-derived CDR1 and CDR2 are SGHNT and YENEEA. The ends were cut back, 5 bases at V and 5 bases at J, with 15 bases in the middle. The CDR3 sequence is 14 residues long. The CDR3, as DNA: TGTGCCAGCAGCACCTGGGGGCGCGGGGAGACCCAGTACTTC. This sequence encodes CASSTWGRGETQYF.

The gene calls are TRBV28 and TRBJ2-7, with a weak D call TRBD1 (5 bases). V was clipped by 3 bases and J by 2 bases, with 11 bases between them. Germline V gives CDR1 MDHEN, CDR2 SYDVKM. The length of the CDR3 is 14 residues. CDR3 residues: CASSFRGQAYEQYF. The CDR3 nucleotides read TGTGCCAGCAGTTTCCGTGGACAAGCCTACGAGCAGTACTTC.